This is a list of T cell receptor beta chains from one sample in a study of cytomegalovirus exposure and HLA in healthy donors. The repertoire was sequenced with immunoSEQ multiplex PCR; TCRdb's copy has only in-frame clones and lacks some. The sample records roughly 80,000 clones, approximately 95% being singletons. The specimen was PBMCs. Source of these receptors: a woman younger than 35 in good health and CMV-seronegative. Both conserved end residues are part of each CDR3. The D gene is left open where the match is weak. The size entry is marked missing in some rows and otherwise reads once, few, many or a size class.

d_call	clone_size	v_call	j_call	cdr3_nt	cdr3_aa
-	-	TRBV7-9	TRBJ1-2	TGTGCCAGCAGCCCCTGGTCGGGGTATGGCTACACCTTC	CASSPWSGYGYTF
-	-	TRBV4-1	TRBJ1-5	TGCGCCAGCAGCCAAACCACAGGGTCGGGCCAGCCCCAGCATTTT	CASSQTTGSGQPQHF
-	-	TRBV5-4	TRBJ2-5	TGTGCCAGCAGAAATCAGGGGATGGGGCAAGAGACCCAGTACTTC	CASRNQGMGQETQYF
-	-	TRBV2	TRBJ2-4	TGTGCCAGCAGCCGGACTAGTAGGGGGGCCAAAAACATTCAGTACTTC	CASSRTSRGAKNIQYF
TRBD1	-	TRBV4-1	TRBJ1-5	TGCGCCAGCAGCCAAGGACAGGGTCCATCCGGCAATCAGCCCCAGCATTTT	CASSQGQGPSGNQPQHF
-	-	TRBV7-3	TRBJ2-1	TGTGCCAGCAGCAAGGGACAATCATTCATCAATGAGCAGTTCTTC	CASSKGQSFINEQFF
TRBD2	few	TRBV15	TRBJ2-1	TGTGCCACCAGCAGGACTAGCGGCTCCTACAATGAGCAGTTCTTC	CATSRTSGSYNEQFF
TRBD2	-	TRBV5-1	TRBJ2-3	TGCGCCAGCAGCTGGGGACTAGCGGGGACTAGCACAGATACGCAGTATTTT	CASSWGLAGTSTDTQYF
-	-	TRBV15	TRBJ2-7	TGTGCCACCAGCAGAGATGGCAGGGGAGAGAGCGAGCAGTACTTC	CATSRDGRGESEQYF
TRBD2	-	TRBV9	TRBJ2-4	TGTGCCAGCAGCCCCCGACTAGCCCAGGACATTCAGTACTTC	CASSPRLAQDIQYF
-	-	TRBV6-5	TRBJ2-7	TGTGCCAGCAGTTACGCTAGCGGACAGGGTCGGCAGTACTTC	CASSYASGQGRQYF
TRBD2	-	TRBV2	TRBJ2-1	TGTGCCAGCAAGGGCGGGAGTGGATCCTACAATGAGCAGTTCTTC	CASKGGSGSYNEQFF
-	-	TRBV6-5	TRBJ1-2	TGTGCCAGCAGTTACTTGACAGCCCCAGGGGATGGCTACACCTTC	CASSYLTAPGDGYTF
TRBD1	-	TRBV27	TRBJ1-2	TGTGCCAGCAGTTTAACAGGGGGCACCTATGGCTACACCTTC	CASSLTGGTYGYTF
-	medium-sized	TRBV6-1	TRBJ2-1	TGTGCCAGCAGTGGGGGACAAGAAACCCACAATGAGCAGTTCTTC	CASSGGQETHNEQFF
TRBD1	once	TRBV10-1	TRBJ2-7	TGCGCCAGCAGTCCTAATATCATCGGGACAGGGGATCCCTACGAGCAGTACTTC	CASSPNIIGTGDPYEQYF
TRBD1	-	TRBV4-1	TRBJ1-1	TGCGCCAGCAGCAGGACAGGGCCGAACACTGAAGCTTTCTTT	CASSRTGPNTEAFF
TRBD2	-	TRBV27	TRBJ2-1	TGTGCCAGCAGTCCCGTCTTCCTGGCGGGGGATACTTACAATGAGCAGTTCTTC	CASSPVFLAGDTYNEQFF
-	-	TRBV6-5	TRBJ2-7	TGTGCCAGCAGTTCTCGACAGGTGCAGTACTTC	CASSSRQVQYF
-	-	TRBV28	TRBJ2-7	TGTGCCAGCAGTCCCTGGCAAAGGACTGACCTCTACGAGCAGTACTTC	CASSPWQRTDLYEQYF
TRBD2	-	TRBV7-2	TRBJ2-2	TGTGCCAGCAGCTTGAGGACTAGCGGGAGTGGCGGGGAGCTGTTTTTT	CASSLRTSGSGGELFF
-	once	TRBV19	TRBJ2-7	TGTGCCAGTAGTATTGGCGGCGGAAAGGCCGAGCAGTACTTC	CASSIGGGKAEQYF
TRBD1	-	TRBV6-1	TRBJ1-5	TGTGCCAGCGAGCAGGGGGGCAAAAATCAGCCCCAGCATTTT	CASEQGGKNQPQHF
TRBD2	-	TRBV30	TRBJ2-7	TGTGCCTGGATGAAGCGGGACCGCTACGAGCAGTACTTC	CAWMKRDRYEQYF
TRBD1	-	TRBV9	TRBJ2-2	TGTGCCAGCAGCGTCAGACAGGGCTCGAACACCGGGGAGCTGTTTTTT	CASSVRQGSNTGELFF
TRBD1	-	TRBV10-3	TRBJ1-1	TGTGCCATCAGTGAACAGGACAGGACAGCTTTCTTT	CAISEQDRTAFF
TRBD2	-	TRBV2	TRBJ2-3	TGTGCCAGCAGTGATGTGACCCCTCACCAAGCGGGAGGGCCAAAAGATACGCAGTATTTT	CASSDVTPHQAGGPKDTQYF
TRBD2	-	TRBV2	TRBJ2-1	TGTGCCAGCAGTGAAGGAGCGGGAGGCCAAATTAGCAATGAGCAGTTCTTC	CASSEGAGGQISNEQFF
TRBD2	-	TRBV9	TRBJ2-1	TGTGCCAGCAGCGAAGCGGGAGTTGAGCAGTTCTTC	CASSEAGVEQFF
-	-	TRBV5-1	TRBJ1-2	TGCGCCAGCAGCTGGGGACTTTCAGACGGTAACTATGGCTACACCTTC	CASSWGLSDGNYGYTF
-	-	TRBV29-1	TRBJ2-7	TGCAGCGTTGAAGACAGTGGGGGGTTAATATACTTC	CSVEDSGGLIYF
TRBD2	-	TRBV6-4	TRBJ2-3	TGTGCCAGCAGACTGACTAGCGTGTCAGATACGCAGTATTTT	CASRLTSVSDTQYF
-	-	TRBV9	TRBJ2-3	TGTGCCAGCAGCGTAGTCGGCAGGGACACAGATACGCAGTATTTT	CASSVVGRDTDTQYF
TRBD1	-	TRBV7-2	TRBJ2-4	TGTGCCAGCAGCTCGCGACAGGGGGTAAACATTCAGTACTTC	CASSSRQGVNIQYF
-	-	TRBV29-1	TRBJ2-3	TGCAGCGTTGATGTACTAGTCGCAGATACGCAGTATTTT	CSVDVLVADTQYF
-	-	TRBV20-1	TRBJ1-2	TGCAGTGCTAGGGACATCTATGGCTACACCTTC	CSARDIYGYTF
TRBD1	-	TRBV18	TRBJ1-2	TGTGCCAGCTCACCGGGACAGGAGGTGGCTAACTATGGCTACACCTTC	CASSPGQEVANYGYTF
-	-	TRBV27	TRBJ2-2	TGTGCCAGCAGCCCCCGGAACACCGGGGAGCTGTTTTTT	CASSPRNTGELFF
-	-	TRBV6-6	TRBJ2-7	TGTGCCAGCAGCCACTCCACCAGGGCCGATGGGTACGAGCAGTACTTC	CASSHSTRADGYEQYF
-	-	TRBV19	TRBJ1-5	TGTGCCAGTAGGACAGGCAATCAGCCCCAGCATTTT	CASRTGNQPQHF
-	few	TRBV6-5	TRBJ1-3	TGTGCCAGCAGTCGGGACTCTGGAAACACCATATATTTT	CASSRDSGNTIYF
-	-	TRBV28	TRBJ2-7	TGTGCCAGCAGTTCCCGACAGGCGCCGAATATCTACGAGCAGTACTTC	CASSSRQAPNIYEQYF
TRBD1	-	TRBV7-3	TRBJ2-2	TGTGCCAGCAGCTTAGCCTCGGGACAGGGTGTCGGGGAGCTGTTTTTT	CASSLASGQGVGELFF
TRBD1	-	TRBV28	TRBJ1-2	TGTGCCAGCAGCCGACAGGGGGGATCTAACTATGGCTACACCTTC	CASSRQGGSNYGYTF
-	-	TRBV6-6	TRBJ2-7	TGTGCCAGCAGTTATGAACACTACGAGCAGTACTTC	CASSYEHYEQYF
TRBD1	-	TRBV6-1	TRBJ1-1	TGTGCCAGCAGTGGAGGACAGGGGGCGCGGTACACCACTGAAGCTTTCTTT	CASSGGQGARYTTEAFF
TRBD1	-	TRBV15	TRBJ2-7	TGTGCCACCAGCCCGGGACAGATCTACGAGCAGTACTTC	CATSPGQIYEQYF
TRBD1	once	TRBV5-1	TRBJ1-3	TGCGCCAGCAGCTCGCAGGGGGCCTTCAACTCTGGAAACACCATATATTTT	CASSSQGAFNSGNTIYF
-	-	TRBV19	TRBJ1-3	TGTGCCACCGGCGGGGGGATTGCTGGAAACACCATATATTTT	CATGGGIAGNTIYF
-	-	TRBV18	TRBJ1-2	TGTGCCAGCTCGCCAGAAACATCTGGCTACACCTTC	CASSPETSGYTF
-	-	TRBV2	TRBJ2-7	TGTGCCAGCTTTTCTGGCCGGGACATCGCCTACGAGCAGTACTTC	CASFSGRDIAYEQYF
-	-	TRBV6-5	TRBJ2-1	TGTGCCAGCAGTTACGAGCCGAACTATAGTGAGCAGTTCTTC	CASSYEPNYSEQFF
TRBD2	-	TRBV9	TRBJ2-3	TGTGCCAGCAGCCCACGTGGGCTAGCGGGGATGAATACGCAGTATTTT	CASSPRGLAGMNTQYF
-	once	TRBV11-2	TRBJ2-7	TGTGCCAGCAGCCCGTACTACGAGCAGTACTTC	CASSPYYEQYF